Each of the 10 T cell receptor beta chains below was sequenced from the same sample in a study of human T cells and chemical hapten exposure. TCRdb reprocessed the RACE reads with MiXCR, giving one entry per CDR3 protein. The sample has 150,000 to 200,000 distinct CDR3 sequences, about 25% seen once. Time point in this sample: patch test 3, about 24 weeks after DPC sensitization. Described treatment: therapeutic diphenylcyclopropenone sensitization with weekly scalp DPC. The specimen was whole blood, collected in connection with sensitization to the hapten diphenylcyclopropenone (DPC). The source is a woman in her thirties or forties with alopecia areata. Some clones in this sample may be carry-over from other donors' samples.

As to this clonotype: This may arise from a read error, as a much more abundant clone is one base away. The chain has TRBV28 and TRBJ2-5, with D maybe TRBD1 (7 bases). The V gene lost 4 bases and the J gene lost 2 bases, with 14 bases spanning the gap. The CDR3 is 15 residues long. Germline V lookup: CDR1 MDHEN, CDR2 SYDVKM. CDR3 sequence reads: CASSSRGTDQETQYF. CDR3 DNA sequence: TGTGCCAGCAGTTCCCGGGGGACAGATCAAGAGACCCAGTACTTC.

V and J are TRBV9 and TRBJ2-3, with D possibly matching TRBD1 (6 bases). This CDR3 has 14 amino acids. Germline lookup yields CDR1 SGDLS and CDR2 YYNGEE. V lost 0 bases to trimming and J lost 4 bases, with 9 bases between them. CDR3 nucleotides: TGTGCCAGCAGCGTAGAGGACAGCTCAGATACGCAGTATTTT. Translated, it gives CASSVEDSSDTQYF.

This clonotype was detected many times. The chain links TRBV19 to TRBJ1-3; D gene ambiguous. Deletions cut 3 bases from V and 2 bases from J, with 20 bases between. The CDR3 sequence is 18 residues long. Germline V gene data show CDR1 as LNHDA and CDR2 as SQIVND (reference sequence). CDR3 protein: CASSMRKAVTGPGNTIYF. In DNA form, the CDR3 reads TGTGCCAGTAGTATGAGGAAGGCAGTCACCGGCCCTGGAAACACCATATATTTT.

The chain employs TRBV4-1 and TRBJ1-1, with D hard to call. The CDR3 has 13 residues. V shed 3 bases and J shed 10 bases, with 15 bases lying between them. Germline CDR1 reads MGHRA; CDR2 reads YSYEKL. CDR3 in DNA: TGCGCCAGCAGCCAGTCGCTTACTGGGGTAGCTTTCTTT. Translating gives CASSQSLTGVAFF.

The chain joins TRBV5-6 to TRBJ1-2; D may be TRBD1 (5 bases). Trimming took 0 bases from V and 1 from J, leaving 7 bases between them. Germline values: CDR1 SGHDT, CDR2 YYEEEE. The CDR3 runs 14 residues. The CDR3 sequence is CASSLGQLNYGYTF. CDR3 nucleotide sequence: TGTGCCAGCAGCTTGGGACAGCTTAACTATGGCTACACCTTC.

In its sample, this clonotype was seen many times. The DNA of the CDR3 is TGTGCCAGCAGTTACTCGGAGGGGGGCGAGCAGTACTTC. Translation gives CASSYSEGGEQYF. This rearrangement joins TRBV6-6 to TRBJ2-7; D may correspond to TRBD1 or TRBD2 (6 bases each). V lost 0 bases, J lost 6 bases, and 9 bases lay in between. The CDR3 has 13 amino acids. Germline V CDR1 and CDR2: MNHNY, SVGAGI (reference sequence).

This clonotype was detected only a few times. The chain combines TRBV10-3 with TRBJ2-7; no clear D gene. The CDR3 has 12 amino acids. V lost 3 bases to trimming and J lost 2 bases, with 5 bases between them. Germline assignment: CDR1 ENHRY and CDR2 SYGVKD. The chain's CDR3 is CAISDDPYEQYF. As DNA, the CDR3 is TGTGCCATCAGTGATGACCCCTACGAGCAGTACTTC.

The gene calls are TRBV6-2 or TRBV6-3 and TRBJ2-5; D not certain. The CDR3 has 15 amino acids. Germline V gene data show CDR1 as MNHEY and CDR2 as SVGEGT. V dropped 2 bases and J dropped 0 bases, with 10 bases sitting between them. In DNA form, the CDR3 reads TGTGCCAGCAGTTACCCCGACGGCTACCAAGAGACCCAGTACTTC. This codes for CASSYPDGYQETQYF.

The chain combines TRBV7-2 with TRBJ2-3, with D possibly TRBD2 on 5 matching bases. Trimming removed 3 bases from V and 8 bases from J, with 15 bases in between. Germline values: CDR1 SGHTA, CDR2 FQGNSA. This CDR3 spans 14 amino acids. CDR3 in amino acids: CASSFTDIGGTQYF. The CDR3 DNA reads TGTGCCAGCAGCTTCACCGACATAGGAGGTACGCAGTATTTT.

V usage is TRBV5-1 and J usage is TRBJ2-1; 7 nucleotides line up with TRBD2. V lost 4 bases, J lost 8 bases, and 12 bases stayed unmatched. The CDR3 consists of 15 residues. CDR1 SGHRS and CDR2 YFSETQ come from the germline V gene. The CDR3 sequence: CASSVTVGTIYEQFF. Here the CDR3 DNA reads TGCGCCAGCAGCGTAACAGTTGGGACTATTTATGAGCAGTTCTTC.